These T cell receptor beta chains were read from a single sample in a study of T cell repertoires in cytomegalovirus infection. TCRdb independently ran MiXCR on the reads; one entry per CDR3 protein. This table has about 110,000 distinct CDR3 sequences, around 29% appearing once. The antigens these receptors bind are not known. This sample comprised CD8+ T cells from cultured PBMCs, obtained from culture after CMV antigen stimulation. These receptors were obtained from a human donor in good health (CMV status not recorded). Some clones in this sample may be carry-over from other donors' samples. Both conserved end residues are part of each CDR3. D genes are given only for firm matches. Rows may omit the clone size; those that give it use once, few, many or a size class.

D gene,clone size,V gene,J gene,CDR3 DNA,CDR3 protein
-,many,TRBV6-1,TRBJ1-2,TGTGCCAGCAGGGCAGGGAGGGATGGCTACACCTTC,CASRAGRDGYTF
TRBD2,-,TRBV2,TRBJ2-5,TGTGCCAGCAGTGACACGGGGCTAGCGGGACAAGAGACCCAGTACTTC,CASSDTGLAGQETQYF
TRBD2,-,TRBV4-1,TRBJ2-7,TGCGCCAGCAGCCAAGGACTAGCGGGGTCCTACGAGCAGTACTTC,CASSQGLAGSYEQYF
-,few,TRBV28,TRBJ2-1,TGTGCCAGCAGTTTATGGGGCCGGGGGGCCACCTACAATGAGCAGTTCTTC,CASSLWGRGATYNEQFF
-,-,TRBV6-5,TRBJ1-2,TGTGCCAGCAGTTACTCGCGGTTTGACGATGGCTACACCTTC,CASSYSRFDDGYTF
TRBD2,-,TRBV6-5,TRBJ2-1,TGTGCCAGCAGTTCTGCTAGCGGGTGGGCGGGAGAGCAGTTCTTC,CASSSASGWAGEQFF
-,few,TRBV28,TRBJ2-7,TGTGCCAGCAGTTTATTAGGGGACTACGAGCAGTACTTC,CASSLLGDYEQYF
-,-,TRBV12-3/TRBV12-4,TRBJ1-2,TGTGCCAGCAGTTCCGGGAAGAACTATGGCTACACCTTC,CASSSGKNYGYTF
TRBD1,few,TRBV28,TRBJ2-7,TGTGCCAGCAGTTTCTCTAGGGACAGGTTTTACGAGCAGTACTTC,CASSFSRDRFYEQYF
TRBD1,few,TRBV7-6,TRBJ2-2,TGTGCCAGCAGCGGACAGGGCTCCGGGGAGCTGTTTTTT,CASSGQGSGELFF
-,-,TRBV12-3/TRBV12-4,TRBJ1-5,TGTGCCAGCAGTCCTCCGGTCGGGCAGCCCCAGCATTTT,CASSPPVGQPQHF
-,few,TRBV6-5,TRBJ2-1,TGTGCCAGCAGTTACTCGGATACCAATGAGCAGTTCTTC,CASSYSDTNEQFF
TRBD1,-,TRBV20-1,TRBJ1-1,TGCAGTGCCGGGACTGACAGGGGGCCTGAAGCTTTCTTT,CSAGTDRGPEAFF
TRBD1,few,TRBV12-3/TRBV12-4,TRBJ2-2,TGTGCCAGCAGTTCCGTCAGGGGGCGCCCCGGGGAGCTGTTTTTT,CASSSVRGRPGELFF
TRBD1,-,TRBV27,TRBJ2-3,TGTGCCAGCACCCCCCTCAGGACAGGGGGAGGAGATACGCAGTATTTT,CASTPLRTGGGDTQYF
-,-,TRBV4-1,TRBJ2-1,TGCGCCAGCAGCCAAGATGGGCATGACTCCTACAATGAGCAGTTCTTC,CASSQDGHDSYNEQFF